The 32 T cell receptor beta chains given below trace back to one sample, sequenced in a study of T-cell reconstitution after alpha-beta-depleted transplantation in children. TCRbeta library preparation incorporated unique molecular identifiers. TCRdb reprocessed the PCR reads via MiXCR and lists one record per CDR3 protein. The table lists fewer than 700,000 distinct CDR3 sequences, roughly 23% of them singletons, with around an eighth in the top ten. Sequences were derived from PBMCs, mostly from graft donor cells, sampled 360 days after TCRalphabeta/CD19-depleted stem cell transplant. The source is a boy under three years old who had a stem cell transplant for acute myeloid leukemia, so the T cells may come from the graft donor.

The J gene is TRBJ2-3, the V gene TRBV4-3, with D unresolved. Germline V lookup: CDR1 LGHNA, CDR2 YSLEER. Trimming stripped 0 bases from V and 15 bases from J, with 25 bases between. This CDR3 spans 16 amino acids. The CDR3 sequence: CASSQDGVPSPRGLYF. The CDR3 coding sequence is TGCGCCAGCAGCCAAGATGGGGTACCCTCACCCCGCGGCTTATATTTT.

The rearrangement joins TRBV6-2 or TRBV6-3 to TRBJ2-3; D perhaps matches TRBD2 (5 bases). CDR3 size: 16 residues. Germline CDR1 is MNHEY and CDR2 is SVGEGT. Trimming stripped 0 bases from V and 2 bases from J, with 12 bases between. The CDR3 protein is CASSYSRADPTDTQYF. Written as DNA, the CDR3 is TGTGCCAGCAGTTACTCGAGGGCGGACCCCACAGATACGCAGTATTTT.

The rearrangement links TRBV24-1 to TRBJ1-3; tentatively, D is TRBD1 (5 bases). Germline lookup yields CDR1 KGHDR and CDR2 SFDVKD. V dropped 2 bases and J dropped 4 bases, with 14 bases sitting between them. The CDR3 runs to 16 residues. The CDR3 reads CATSDSGHLQGNTIYF. CDR3 in DNA: TGTGCCACCAGTGATTCCGGACATCTTCAAGGAAACACCATATATTTT.

The chain combines TRBV20-1 with TRBJ2-7, with a possible D match to TRBD1 (5 bases). Germline values: CDR1 DFQATT, CDR2 SNEGSKA (reference sequence). Trimming took 1 base from V and 0 from J, leaving 7 bases between them. CDR3 size: 13 residues. As DNA, the CDR3 is TGCAGTGCTAGAGGGACAAGCTCCTACGAGCAGTACTTC. Translated: CSARGTSSYEQYF.

CDR3 nucleotide sequence: TGTGCCATCAGTGACGACAGGCACCAGTACTTC. Translated, it gives CAISDDRHQYF. The rearrangement joins TRBV10-3 to TRBJ2-7, with D tentatively TRBD1 (6 bases). Trimming left V 3 bases short and J 10 bases short, with 10 bases between. The CDR3 length is 11 residues. Germline V gene lookup returns CDR1 ENHRY and CDR2 SYGVKD.

The sample holds many counts of this clonotype. The V gene is TRBV29-1, the J gene TRBJ2-5; D uncertain. V was pared by 6 bases and J by 5 bases, with 10 bases between. The CDR3 is 11 residues long. Germline-derived CDR1 and CDR2 are SQVTM and ANQGSEA. The CDR3 sequence: CSVRIHETQYF. In DNA, the CDR3 is TGCAGCGTCCGGATTCATGAGACCCAGTACTTC.

This clonotype was seen only a few times. For the CDR3, the DNA is TGTGCCAGCAGCCCCGTAGGGCGGAACACTGAAGCTTTCTTT. Amino acid sequence: CASSPVGRNTEAFF. The chain links TRBV7-6 to TRBJ1-1, with D unclear. V was cut by 5 bases and J by 1 base, with 11 bases left in between. Germline assignment: CDR1 SGHVS and CDR2 FNYEAQ. The CDR3 length is 14 residues.

This clonotype was seen more than once but under ten times. The chain combines TRBV20-1 with TRBJ2-1; 13 bases line up with TRBD2. The CDR3 extends over 14 amino acids. V lost 3 bases, J lost 9 bases, and 5 bases stayed unmatched. Per the germline V gene, CDR1 is DFQATT and CDR2 is SNEGSKA (reference sequence). The CDR3 region is CSASVGLAGAEQFF. Written as DNA, the CDR3 is TGCAGTGCTAGCGTTGGACTAGCGGGGGCTGAGCAGTTCTTC.

This clonotype was picked up many times. The J gene is TRBJ2-7, the V gene TRBV29-1, with unresolved D. Looked up from germline, CDR1 is SQVTM and CDR2 is ANQGSEA. V shed 4 bases and J shed 3 bases, with 7 bases lying between them. This CDR3 has 11 amino acids. CDR3 region: CSVGVGYEQYF. CDR3 in DNA: TGCAGCGTTGGGGTGGGCTACGAGCAGTACTTC.

The chain uses TRBV6-1 and TRBJ1-2; no firm D call. V shed 8 bases and J shed 4 bases, with 20 bases lying between them. The CDR3 loop spans 15 amino acids. From germline, CDR1 is MNHNS and CDR2 SASEGT. CDR3: CASASPEQSSYGYTF. The CDR3 nucleotides are TGTGCCAGCGCCTCCCCGGAACAGTCAAGCTATGGCTACACCTTC.

This clonotype came up a few times. The chain couples TRBV20-1 to TRBJ2-1; 8 nucleotides match TRBD2. Germline V CDR1 and CDR2: DFQATT, SNEGSKA (reference sequence). V dropped 6 bases and J dropped 7; count of bases not matched to a gene: 11. The CDR3 length is 14 residues. CDR3 sequence: CSALSPRGGNEQFF. In DNA form, the CDR3 reads TGCAGTGCCCTCTCCCCCCGGGGGGGAAATGAGCAGTTCTTC.

This clonotype was found many times. V usage is TRBV20-1 and J usage is TRBJ2-5; 7 positions match TRBD2. V was pared by 7 bases and J by 1 base, with 6 bases of the junction left unmatched. This CDR3 has 13 residues. The germline CDR1 and CDR2 sequences are DFQATT and SNEGSKA (reference sequence). The CDR3 is CSGSAGTQETQYF. The CDR3 DNA follows: TGCAGTGGATCAGCGGGGACCCAAGAGACCCAGTACTTC.

This clonotype was counted a few times. The rearrangement joins TRBV29-1 to TRBJ2-1, with TRBD1 matching 7 bases. CDR1 SQVTM and CDR2 ANQGSEA come from the germline V gene. Trimming removed 2 bases from V and 3 bases from J; junction bases left unmatched: 4. This CDR3 spans 14 amino acids. In DNA, the CDR3 is TGCAGCGTTGAACTGGGGACAGTCTACAATGAGCAGTTCTTC. It is translated as CSVELGTVYNEQFF.

The rearrangement links TRBV7-9 to TRBJ2-4, with 7 bases identical to TRBD2. The germline gives CDR1 SEHNR, CDR2 FQNEAQ (reference sequence). The CDR3 sequence is 16 residues long. Trimming removed 1 base from V and 11 bases from J; junction bases left unmatched: 14. The CDR3: CASSLDAGVRPGVQYF. The CDR3 bases are TGTGCCAGCAGCTTAGACGCGGGGGTCCGGCCCGGTGTTCAGTACTTC.

The table lists this clonotype with a few counts. This chain joins TRBV6-2 or TRBV6-3 and TRBJ2-3; D is tentatively TRBD1 or TRBD2 (5 bases each). Between the trimmed V and J ends, which lost 0 bases and 4 bases, there was a span of 11 bases. There are 15 residues in the CDR3. Germline loops: CDR1 MNHEY, CDR2 SVGEGT. As DNA, the CDR3 is TGTGCCAGCAGTTACTCGGTAGGGGAGCCAGATACGCAGTATTTT. It encodes CASSYSVGEPDTQYF.

This clonotype was seen a single time. This chain connects TRBV12-3 or TRBV12-4 to TRBJ2-5, with D hard to call. Deletions cut 3 bases from V and 5 bases from J, with 10 bases between. The CDR3 consists of 13 residues. The CDR3: CASSLNSPETQYF. CDR3 DNA: TGTGCCAGCAGTTTGAACTCACCTGAGACCCAGTACTTC.

Remarks on this clonotype: A junction end diverges from the germline sequence, so it may reflect a read error. V and J are TRBV20-1 and TRBJ2-3, with 12 bases fitting TRBD2. CDR3 length: 19 residues. Germline V gives CDR1 DFQATT, CDR2 SNEGSKA (reference sequence). The CDR3 coding sequence is TGCTGTGCTAGACTGCTTTTTCGGACTAGCGGGATAAGCACAGATACGCAGTATTTT. It translates to CCARLLFRTSGISTDTQYF.

This chain links TRBV6-5 with TRBJ2-2; the D is unclear. The CDR3 length is 13 residues. From germline, CDR1 is MNHEY and CDR2 SVGAGI. V lost 0 bases and J 9 bases, leaving 8 bases between the germline ends. CDR3 bases: TGTGCCAGCAGTTACTCGATAGGCTGGGAGCTGTTTTTT. It translates to CASSYSIGWELFF.

J is TRBJ2-1 and V is TRBV7-6; D perhaps matches TRBD2 (5 bases). V was shortened by 2 bases and J by 6 bases, with 14 bases between the two germline ends. CDR1 and CDR2 (germline): SGHVS, FNYEAQ. The CDR3 sequence is 15 residues long. In DNA, the CDR3 is TGTGCCAGCAGCTTAAATGAGGTAGCGAGCAATGAGCAGTTCTTC. Its protein product is CASSLNEVASNEQFF.

The chain combines TRBV6-1 with TRBJ2-7; 9 nucleotides agree with TRBD1. Germline trimming cut 5 bases from V and 2 bases from J; bases unmatched to any gene: 7. Germline V gene lookup returns CDR1 MNHNS and CDR2 SASEGT. The CDR3 sequence is 15 residues long. The CDR3 here is CASSRTGDPTYEQYV. CDR3 in DNA: TGTGCCAGCAGTAGGACAGGGGACCCCACCTACGAGCAGTACGTC.

This clonotype was counted only a few times. Its ends do not fully match the called genes, so a read error is possible. The chain employs TRBV15 and TRBJ2-4, with D maybe TRBD1 (5 bases). This CDR3 has 15 residues. In germline, CDR1 is LNHNV, CDR2 YYDKDF (reference sequence). CDR3 loop: CATRRRQHPKNIQYF. The CDR3 coding sequence is TGTGCCACCCGCAGGAGACAGCATCCTAAAAACATTCAGTACTTC.

The chain uses TRBV10-3 and TRBJ2-3; 7 bases map to TRBD2. The CDR3 spans 15 residues. The germline CDR1 and CDR2 sequences are ENHRY and SYGVKD. V lost 0 bases to trimming and J lost 2 bases; unmatched junction nucleotides: 2. The CDR3 loop reads CAISESAGDTDTQYF. CDR3 in DNA: TGTGCCATCAGTGAGTCGGCGGGGGACACAGATACGCAGTATTTT.

The rearrangement joins TRBV20-1 to TRBJ2-1; 7 bases line up with TRBD1. The CDR3 extends over 17 amino acids. Germline loops: CDR1 DFQATT, CDR2 SNEGSKA (reference sequence). Trimming cost V 0 bases and J 2 bases; bases outside gene matches: 10. CDR3 bases: TGCAGTGCTAGAGATTATCCCTCGACAGGGACCTACAATGAGCAGTTCTTC. It translates to CSARDYPSTGTYNEQFF.

Ten or more counts support this clonotype. The chain has TRBV6-2 or TRBV6-3 and TRBJ2-1; a weak D match, TRBD2 (7 bases). In germline, CDR1 is MNHEY, CDR2 SVGEGT. V was cut by 2 bases and J by 3 bases, with 14 bases left in between. The CDR3 spans 16 residues. This CDR3 reads CASSYERGGNYNEQFF. As DNA, the CDR3 is TGTGCCAGCAGTTACGAAAGGGGGGGAAACTACAATGAGCAGTTCTTC.

The genes are TRBV15 and TRBJ2-5, with D perhaps matching TRBD2 (6 bases). This CDR3 has 15 amino acids. Looked up from germline, CDR1 is LNHNV and CDR2 is YYDKDF (reference sequence). Trimming pared 6 bases from V and 0 bases from J, leaving 14 bases between. For the CDR3, the DNA is TGTGCCACCAGTAGGTCCGGGGGACACCAAGAGACCCAGTACTTC. Its translation: CATSRSGGHQETQYF.

This clonotype was counted a few times. CDR3 in DNA: TGTGCCTGGAGTAGAGGGGGGTCCTACGAGCAGTACTTC. It translates to CAWSRGGSYEQYF. The rearrangement links TRBV30 to TRBJ2-7; D possibly matches TRBD1 or TRBD2 (6 bases each). V gave up 2 bases and J gave up 1 base, with 9 bases separating them. Germline lookup yields CDR1 GTSNPN and CDR2 SVGIG (reference sequence). This CDR3 is 13 amino acids long.

The rearrangement links TRBV5-1 to TRBJ2-1; D possibly matches TRBD1 or TRBD2 (5 bases each). From germline, CDR1 is SGHRS and CDR2 YFSETQ. With 4 bases removed from V and 5 bases from J, the gap between germline ends came to 10 bases. The CDR3 is 13 residues long. The CDR3 here is CASSPLGDNEQFF. Here the CDR3 DNA reads TGCGCCAGCAGCCCCTTGGGGGACAATGAGCAGTTCTTC.

This chain's CDR3 is CASSLGGQGASPLHF. As DNA, the CDR3 is TGTGCCAGCAGCTTAGGGGGACAGGGGGCTTCACCCCTCCACTTT. The genes are TRBV7-9 and TRBJ1-6, with 12 bases aligning to TRBD1. J was trimmed by 9 bases and V by 1 base; bases with no gene match: 1. There are 15 residues in the CDR3. Germline V gene sequence: CDR1 SEHNR, CDR2 FQNEAQ (reference sequence).

The chain carries TRBV20-1 and TRBJ2-5; TRBD2 aligns across 8 bases. Germline V gives CDR1 DFQATT, CDR2 SNEGSKA (reference sequence). Trimming took 3 bases from V and 4 from J; bases not matched to a gene: 13. The CDR3 runs to 16 residues. CDR3 sequence reads: CSASQLAGSGRETQYF. CDR3 DNA: TGCAGTGCTAGTCAGCTAGCGGGCTCAGGGAGAGAGACCCAGTACTTC.

This clonotype was detected only once. The chain has TRBV5-1 and TRBJ1-1; 7 bases match TRBD1. There are 15 residues in the CDR3. Unmatched junction bases numbered 13, after V lost 6 bases and J lost 5 bases. The V gene's germline CDR1 is SGHRS and CDR2 YFSETQ. The CDR3 DNA reads TGCGCCAGCAATTATGGAGAGGGGGCGAGGACTGAAGCTTTCTTT. Translated: CASNYGEGARTEAFF.

The chain uses TRBV12-3 or TRBV12-4 and TRBJ2-1, with 11 positions matching TRBD2. The CDR3 extends over 16 amino acids. With V trimmed by 6 bases and J by 8 bases, 12 bases remained unmatched. As DNA, the CDR3 is TGTGCCAGCAGCCATCCTCGACTAGCGGGGTTAGATGAGCAGTTCTTC. It is translated as CASSHPRLAGLDEQFF.

CDR3 residues: CASRRDLAGSAYEQYF. Written as DNA, the CDR3 is TGTGCCAGCAGACGCGACCTAGCGGGGTCCGCCTACGAGCAGTACTTC. The V call is TRBV6-2 or TRBV6-3, the J call TRBJ2-7; 9 nucleotides line up with TRBD2. From germline, CDR1 is MNHEY and CDR2 SVGEGT. CDR3 length: 16 residues. V lost 6 bases and J lost 2; bases outside the gene matches: 11.